The entry below gives a single T cell receptor (beta chain) sequence along with its context. Previously, flow cytometry had revealed CD8+CD57+ cell expansion in the patients chosen for sequencing. Blood sampling was performed on the patients, and none of them had received therapy by then. Genomic DNA, serving as template, underwent TCR beta VDJ and CDR3 profiling. One entry per CDR3 protein, called by TCRdb with MiXCR from the reads. This repertoire shows some 150,000 distinct CDR3 sequences, 40% to 50% found once; its top ten account for more than 1%. This specimen comes from a study of CD8+CD57+ T cells in acquired aplastic anemia. The wider study: An average of roughly 3 ug of DNA was obtained from sorted CD4+ and CD8+ cells.

CDR1 is LNHNV, CDR2 YYDKDF, per germline (reference sequence). V lost 1 base, J lost 4 bases, and 16 bases lay in between. The CDR3 totals 16 residues. The sequence was obtained from a human donor with aplastic anemia. The V gene is TRBV15, the J gene TRBJ1-2; no clear D gene. Sequencing was carried out using sorted CD4+, CD8+, or CD8+CD57+ T cells (not recorded which) from PBMCs. CDR3 protein: CATSRVDSESSYGYTF. CDR3 coding DNA: TGTGCCACCAGCAGAGTGGACTCCGAATCCTCCTATGGCTACACCTTC.